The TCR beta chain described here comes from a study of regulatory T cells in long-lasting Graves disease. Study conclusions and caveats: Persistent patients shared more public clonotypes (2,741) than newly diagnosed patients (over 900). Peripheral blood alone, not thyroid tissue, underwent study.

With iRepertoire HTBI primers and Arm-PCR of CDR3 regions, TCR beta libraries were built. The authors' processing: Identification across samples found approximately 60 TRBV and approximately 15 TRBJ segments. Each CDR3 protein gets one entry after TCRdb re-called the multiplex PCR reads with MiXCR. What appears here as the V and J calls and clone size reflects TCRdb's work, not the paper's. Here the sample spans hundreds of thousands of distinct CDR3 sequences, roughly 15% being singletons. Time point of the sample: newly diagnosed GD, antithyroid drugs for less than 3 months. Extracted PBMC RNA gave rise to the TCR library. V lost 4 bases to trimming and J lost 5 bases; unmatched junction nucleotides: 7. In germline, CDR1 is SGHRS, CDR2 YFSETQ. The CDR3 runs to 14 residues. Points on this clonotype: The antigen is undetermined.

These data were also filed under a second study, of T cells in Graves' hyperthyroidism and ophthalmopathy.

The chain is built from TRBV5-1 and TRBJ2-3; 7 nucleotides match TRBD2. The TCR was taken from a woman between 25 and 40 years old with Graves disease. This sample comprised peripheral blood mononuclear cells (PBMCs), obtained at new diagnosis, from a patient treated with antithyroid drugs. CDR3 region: CASSPGTNIDTQYF. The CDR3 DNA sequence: TGCGCCAGCAGCCCTGGGACTAACATAGATACGCAGTATTTT. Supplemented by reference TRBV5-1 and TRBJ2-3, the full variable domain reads KAGVTQTPRYLIKTRGQQVTLSCSPISGHRSVSWYQQTPGQGLQFLFEYFSETQRNKGNFPGRFSGRQFSNSRSEMNVSTLELGDSALYLCASSPGTNIDTQYFGPGTRLTVL.